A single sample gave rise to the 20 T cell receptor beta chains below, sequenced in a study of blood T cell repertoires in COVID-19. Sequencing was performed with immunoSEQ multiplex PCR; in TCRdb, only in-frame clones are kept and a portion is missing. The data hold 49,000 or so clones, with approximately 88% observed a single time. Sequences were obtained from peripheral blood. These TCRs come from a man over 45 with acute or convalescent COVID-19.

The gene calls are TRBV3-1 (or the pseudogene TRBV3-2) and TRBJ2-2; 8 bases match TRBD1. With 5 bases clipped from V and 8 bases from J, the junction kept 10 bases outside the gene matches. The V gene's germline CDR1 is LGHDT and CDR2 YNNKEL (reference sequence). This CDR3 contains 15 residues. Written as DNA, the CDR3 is TGTGCCAGCAGCGGGGGGACAGGTCAATATGGGGAGCTGTTTTTT. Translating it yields CASSGGTGQYGELFF.

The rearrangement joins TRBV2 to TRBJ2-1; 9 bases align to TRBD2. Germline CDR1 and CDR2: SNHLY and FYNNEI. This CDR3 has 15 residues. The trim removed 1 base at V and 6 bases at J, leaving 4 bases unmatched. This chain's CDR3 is CASSEGLAGLNEQFF. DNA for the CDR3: TGTGCCAGCAGTGAAGGGCTAGCGGGACTCAATGAGCAGTTCTTC.

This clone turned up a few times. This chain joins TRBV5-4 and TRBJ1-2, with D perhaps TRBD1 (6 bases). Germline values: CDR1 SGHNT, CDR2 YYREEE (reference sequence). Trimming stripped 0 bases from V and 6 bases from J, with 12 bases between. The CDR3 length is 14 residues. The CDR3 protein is CASSLAGGQDGYTF. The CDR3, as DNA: TGTGCCAGCAGCTTGGCCGGGGGGCAGGATGGCTACACCTTC.

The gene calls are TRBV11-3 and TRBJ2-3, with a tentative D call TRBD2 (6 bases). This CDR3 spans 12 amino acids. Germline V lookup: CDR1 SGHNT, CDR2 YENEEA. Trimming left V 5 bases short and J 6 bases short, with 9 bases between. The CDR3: CASSEREDTQYF. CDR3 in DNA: TGTGCCAGCAGCGAACGGGAGGATACGCAGTATTTT. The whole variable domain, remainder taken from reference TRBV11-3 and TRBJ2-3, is EAGVVQSPRYKIIEKKQPVAFWCNPISGHNTLYWYLQNLGQGPELLIRYENEEAVDDSQLPKDRFSAERLKGVDSTLKIQPAELGDSAVYLCASSEREDTQYFGPGTRLTVL.

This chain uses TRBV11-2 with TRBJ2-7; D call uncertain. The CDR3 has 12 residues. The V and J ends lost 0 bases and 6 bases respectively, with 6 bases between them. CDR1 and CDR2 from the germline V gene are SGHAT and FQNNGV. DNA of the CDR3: TGTGCCAGCAGCTTAGACACTGCCGAGCAGTACTTC. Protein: CASSLDTAEQYF.

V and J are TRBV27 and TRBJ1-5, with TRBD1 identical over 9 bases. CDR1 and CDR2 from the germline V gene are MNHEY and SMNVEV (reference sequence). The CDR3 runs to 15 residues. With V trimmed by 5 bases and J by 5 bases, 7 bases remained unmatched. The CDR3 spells CASSPWTGDDQPQHF. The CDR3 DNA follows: TGTGCCAGCAGTCCGTGGACAGGGGACGATCAGCCCCAGCATTTT.

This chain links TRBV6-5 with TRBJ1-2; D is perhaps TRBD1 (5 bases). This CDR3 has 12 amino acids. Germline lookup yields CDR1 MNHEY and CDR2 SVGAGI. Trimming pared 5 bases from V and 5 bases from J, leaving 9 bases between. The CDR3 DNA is TGTGCCAGCAGTAGTACAGGATATGGCTACACCTTC. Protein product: CASSSTGYGYTF.

CDR3 sequence reads: CASSRSESSYNEQFF. The CDR3 coding sequence is TGTGCCAGCAGCCGGAGCGAGAGCTCCTACAATGAGCAGTTCTTC. The rearrangement links TRBV7-2 to TRBJ2-1; D not resolved. The CDR3 spans 15 residues. Trimming pared 5 bases from V and 0 bases from J, leaving 11 bases between. The germline V gene has CDR1 SGHTA and CDR2 FQGNSA. Using reference TRBV7-2 and TRBJ2-1 for the parts outside the CDR3, the full variable domain is GAGVSQSPSNKVTEKGKDVELRCDPISGHTALYWYRQSLGQGLEFLIYFQGNSAPDKSGLPSDRFSAERTGGSVSTLTIQRTQQEDSAVYLCASSRSESSYNEQFFGPGTRLTVL.

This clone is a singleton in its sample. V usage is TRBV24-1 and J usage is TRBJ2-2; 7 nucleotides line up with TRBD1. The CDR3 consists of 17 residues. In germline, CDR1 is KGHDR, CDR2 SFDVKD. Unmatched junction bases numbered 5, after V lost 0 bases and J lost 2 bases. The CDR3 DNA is TGTGCCACCAGTGATTTGCACGGGACAGCTAACACCGGGGAGCTGTTTTTT. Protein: CATSDLHGTANTGELFF.

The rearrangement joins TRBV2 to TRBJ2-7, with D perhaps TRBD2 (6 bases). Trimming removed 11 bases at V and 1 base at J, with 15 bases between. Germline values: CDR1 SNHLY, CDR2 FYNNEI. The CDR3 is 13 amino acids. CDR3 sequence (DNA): TGTGCCGGCGCCCGGGGGAATTCCTACGAGCAGTACTTC. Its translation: CAGARGNSYEQYF.

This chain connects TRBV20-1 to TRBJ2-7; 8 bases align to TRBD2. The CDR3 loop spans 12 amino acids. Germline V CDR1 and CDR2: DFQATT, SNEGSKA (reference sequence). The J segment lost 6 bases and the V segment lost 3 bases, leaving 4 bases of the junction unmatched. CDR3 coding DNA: TGCAGTGCTAGTACGGCGGGAGGCGAGCAGTACTTC. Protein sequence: CSASTAGGEQYF.

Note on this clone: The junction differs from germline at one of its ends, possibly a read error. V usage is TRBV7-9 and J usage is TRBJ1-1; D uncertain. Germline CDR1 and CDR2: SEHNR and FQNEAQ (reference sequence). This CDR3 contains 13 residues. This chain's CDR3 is CASSSVTSTVFGF. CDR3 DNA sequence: TGTGCCAGCAGCTCAGTGACTTCGACCGTGTTTGGCTTT.

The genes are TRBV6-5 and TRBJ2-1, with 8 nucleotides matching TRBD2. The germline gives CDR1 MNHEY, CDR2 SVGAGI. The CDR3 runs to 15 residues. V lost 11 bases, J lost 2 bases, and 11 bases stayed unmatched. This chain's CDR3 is CAGERGGRPYNEQFF. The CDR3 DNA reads TGTGCCGGGGAACGGGGGGGCCGTCCCTACAATGAGCAGTTCTTC.

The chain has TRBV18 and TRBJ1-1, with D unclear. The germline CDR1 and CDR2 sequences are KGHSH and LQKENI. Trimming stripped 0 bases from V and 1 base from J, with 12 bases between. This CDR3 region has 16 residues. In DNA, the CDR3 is TGTGCCAGCTCACCACCGGGCACAGCACGGAACACTGAAGCTTTCTTT. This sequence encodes CASSPPGTARNTEAFF.

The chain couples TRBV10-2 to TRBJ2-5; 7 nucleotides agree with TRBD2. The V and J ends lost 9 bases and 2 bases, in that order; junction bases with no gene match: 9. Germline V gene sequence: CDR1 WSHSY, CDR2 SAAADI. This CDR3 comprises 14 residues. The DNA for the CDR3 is TGCGCCAGTCCGGGACTATGTCATCAAGAGACCCAGTACTTC. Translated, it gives CASPGLCHQETQYF.

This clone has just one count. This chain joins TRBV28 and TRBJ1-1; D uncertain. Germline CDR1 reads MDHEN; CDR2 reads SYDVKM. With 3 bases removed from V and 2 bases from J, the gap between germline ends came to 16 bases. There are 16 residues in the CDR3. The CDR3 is CASSFHVAGDNTEAFF. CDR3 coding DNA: TGTGCCAGCAGTTTTCATGTGGCAGGTGATAACACTGAAGCTTTCTTT.

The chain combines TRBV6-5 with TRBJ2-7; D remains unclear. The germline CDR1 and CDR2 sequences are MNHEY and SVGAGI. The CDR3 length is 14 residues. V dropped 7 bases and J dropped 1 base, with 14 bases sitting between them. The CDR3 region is CASIKTTPSYEQYF. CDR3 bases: TGTGCCAGCATAAAGACGACTCCTTCCTACGAGCAGTACTTC.

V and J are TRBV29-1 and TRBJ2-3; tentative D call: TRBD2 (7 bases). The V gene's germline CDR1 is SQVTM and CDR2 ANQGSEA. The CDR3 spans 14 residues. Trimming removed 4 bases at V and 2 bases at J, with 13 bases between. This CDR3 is CSVGRGPNTDTQYF. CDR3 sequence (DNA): TGCAGCGTTGGGCGGGGGCCTAACACAGATACGCAGTATTTT.

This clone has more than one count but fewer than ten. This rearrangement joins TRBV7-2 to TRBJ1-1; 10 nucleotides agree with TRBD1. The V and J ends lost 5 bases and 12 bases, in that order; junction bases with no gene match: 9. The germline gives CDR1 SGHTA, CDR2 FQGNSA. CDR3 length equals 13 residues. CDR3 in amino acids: CASSQQGDRGSFF. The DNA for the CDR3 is TGTGCCAGCAGCCAGCAAGGGGACAGGGGATCTTTCTTT.

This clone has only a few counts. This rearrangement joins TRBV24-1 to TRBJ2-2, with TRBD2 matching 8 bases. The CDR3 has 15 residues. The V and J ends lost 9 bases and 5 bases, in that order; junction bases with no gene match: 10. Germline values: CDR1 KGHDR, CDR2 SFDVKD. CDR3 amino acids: CATRSSAGDTGELFF. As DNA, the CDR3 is TGTGCCACCCGTAGCTCAGCGGGAGATACCGGGGAGCTGTTTTTT.